This T cell receptor (beta chain) was recorded in a study of blood T cells in healthy people across ages. Regarding this clonotype: No antigen is known for it.

Study results and caveats: Diversity estimated from one million T cells was considered an underestimate. There were more naive CD4+ cells and higher diversity in long-lived donors than in aged donors. Roughly linear age-related decline in beta diversity appeared, significant by age 40. CMV status of donors was not determined, possibly confounding expanded clonotype changes.

A sample-barcoded 5' primer and a J-beta primer mix were used in a second PCR of roughly 6 to 11 cycles. MiXCR was run by TCRdb on the 5' RACE reads, yielding one entry per CDR3 protein. The table lists hundreds of thousands of distinct CDR3 sequences, 58% of them singletons. Trimming left V 3 bases short and J 7 bases short, with 24 bases between. The CDR3 length is 17 residues. Germline CDR1 reads SNHLY; CDR2 reads FYNNEI. Specimen: blood. This clonotype was sampled from a man aged 25 to 40 in good health. The rearrangement uses TRBV2 and TRBJ1-1; D gene unclear. CDR3 in amino acids: CASSEGGWRGSPFEAFF. DNA for the CDR3: TGTGCCAGCAGTGAGGGCGGGTGGAGAGGATCGCCTTTTGAAGCTTTCTTT.